One sample yielded the 23 T cell receptor beta chains listed below, sequenced in a study of T cells after yellow fever vaccination. TCRdb re-called the 5' RACE reads through MiXCR, storing one row per CDR3 protein. This table has around 150,000 distinct CDR3 sequences, about 7% appearing once. Here the sequenced sample was CD4+ T cells sorted from PBMCs, taken about 5 days after the first yellow fever vaccination. These receptor sequences come from a young man who received the YFV17D yellow fever vaccine.

This clonotype was detected ten times or more. This chain uses TRBV11-2 with TRBJ1-2; 8 positions match TRBD1. This CDR3 region has 13 residues. The germline gives CDR1 SGHAT, CDR2 FQNNGV. Trimming cost V 5 bases and J 7 bases; bases outside gene matches: 6. The CDR3, as DNA: TGTGCCAGCAGCACGACAGGGGCGGTTGGCTACACCTTC. It is translated as CASSTTGAVGYTF.

This clonotype was seen at least ten times. The chain employs TRBV5-6 and TRBJ2-1; D call uncertain. The CDR3 length is 12 residues. The germline V gene has CDR1 SGHDT and CDR2 YYEEEE. With 1 base removed from V and 8 bases from J, the gap between germline ends came to 7 bases. CDR3 sequence (DNA): TGTGCCAGCAGCTTGATGGGCGATGAGCAGTTCTTC. Its protein is CASSLMGDEQFF.

The chain has TRBV7-8 and TRBJ2-7, with D possibly being TRBD2 (5 bases). The CDR3 is made up of 15 amino acids. V was clipped by 1 base and J by 6 bases, with 16 bases between them. Germline CDR1 SGHVS, CDR2 FQNEAQ. The CDR3 loop is CASSLVSGGLGEQYF. CDR3 in DNA: TGTGCCAGCAGCTTAGTAAGTGGCGGGCTCGGCGAGCAGTACTTC. The entire variable domain, with the rest obtained from reference TRBV7-8 and TRBJ2-7, is as follows: GAGVSQSPRYKVAKRGQDVALRCDPISGHVSLFWYQQALGQGPEFLTYFQNEAQLDKSGLPSDRFFAERPEGSVSTLKIQRTQQEDSAVYLCASSLVSGGLGEQYFGPGTRLTVT.

This clonotype was seen ten or more times. The chain couples TRBV5-1 to TRBJ1-2; D is uncertain. CDR1 is SGHRS, CDR2 YFSETQ, per germline. Trimming took off 0 bases at V and 0 bases at J, with 9 bases between the two ends. This CDR3 comprises 15 residues. CDR3 sequence (DNA): TGCGCCAGCAGCTTGGGCTGGCAAGCTAACTATGGCTACACCTTC. It is translated as CASSLGWQANYGYTF.

About this clonotype itself: Since a much larger clone is just one base distant, this may be a read error. The chain is built from TRBV18 and TRBJ1-1; 7 positions agree with TRBD1. From germline, CDR1 is KGHSH and CDR2 LQKENI. The CDR3 covers 17 residues. The CDR3: CASSPWEGGAGNTESFF. The DNA of the CDR3 is TGTGCCAGCTCACCTTGGGAAGGGGGCGCAGGGAACACTGAATCTTTCTTT. Full variable domain (rest looked up from reference TRBV18 and TRBJ1-1): NAGVMQNPRHLVRRRGQEARLRCSPMKGHSHVYWYRQLPEEGLKFMVYLQKENIIDESGMPKERFSAEFPKEGPSILRIQQVVRGDSAAYFCASSPWEGGAGNTESFFGQGTRLTVV.

This clonotype has ten or more counts. The chain is built from TRBV5-1 and TRBJ2-3; D may be TRBD2 (5 bases). CDR3 length: 14 residues. Germline V gene lookup returns CDR1 SGHRS and CDR2 YFSETQ. Trimming pared 2 bases from V and 1 base from J, leaving 8 bases between. This CDR3 reads CASSFVGGTDTQYF. The CDR3 DNA sequence: TGCGCCAGCAGCTTCGTCGGGGGCACAGATACGCAGTATTTT.

This clonotype was seen ten or more times. The rearrangement links TRBV7-2 to TRBJ1-6; perhaps TRBD1 as D (5 bases). V gave up 6 bases and J gave up 7 bases, with 13 bases separating them. This CDR3 is 14 amino acids long. The germline CDR1 and CDR2 sequences are SGHTA and FQGNSA. CDR3 protein: CASRPDRSNSPLHF. In nucleotides, the CDR3 is TGTGCCAGCAGGCCCGACAGAAGCAATTCACCCCTCCACTTT.

This clonotype was recorded at least ten times. The V call is TRBV6-5, the J call TRBJ2-1, with D perhaps TRBD1 (5 bases). Germline CDR1 reads MNHEY; CDR2 reads SVGAGI. V was clipped by 2 bases and J by 5 bases, with 13 bases between them. CDR3 length equals 15 residues. In DNA form, the CDR3 reads TGTGCCAGCAGTTACGGACAAGGCGATGACAATGAGCAGTTCTTC. The encoded protein is CASSYGQGDDNEQFF.

This clonotype was found many times. This chain links TRBV27 with TRBJ2-1, with 12 positions matching TRBD2. CDR1 is MNHEY and CDR2 is SMNVEV in the germline V gene (reference sequence). V was clipped by 5 bases and J by 0 bases; unmatched bases: 11. This CDR3 comprises 19 residues. For the CDR3, the DNA is TGTGCCAGCAGTCGAACTAGCGGGGGGCTCCCAAGCTCCTACAATGAGCAGTTCTTC. It is translated as CASSRTSGGLPSSYNEQFF.

This clonotype was seen a handful of times. The rearrangement joins TRBV4-3 to TRBJ2-1; 9 nucleotides align to TRBD1. V trimming: 4 bases; J trimming: 4 bases; junction bases outside the gene matches: 8. Germline V gene data show CDR1 as LGHNA and CDR2 as YSLEER. The CDR3 totals 16 residues. CDR3 residues: CASSPRTGTGYNEQFF. In DNA form, the CDR3 reads TGCGCCAGCAGCCCCAGAACCGGGACAGGGTACAATGAGCAGTTCTTC.

In its sample, this clonotype was seen many times. The chain recombines TRBV18 with TRBJ2-5, with 8 bases matching TRBD1. The CDR3 length is 15 residues. The V segment lost 0 bases and the J segment 7 bases; nucleotides outside the gene matches: 7. Germline V gene data show CDR1 as KGHSH and CDR2 as LQKENI. CDR3 in DNA: TGTGCCAGCTCACCACCGGGACAGGAGGTTGGGACCCAGTACTTC. Protein product: CASSPPGQEVGTQYF.

This clonotype was detected a few times. The V and J genes are TRBV20-1 and TRBJ2-1; the match to TRBD2 covers 8 bases. The CDR3 extends over 18 amino acids. Germline-derived CDR1 and CDR2 are DFQATT and SNEGSKA (reference sequence). After removal of 5 bases from V and 8 bases from J, the junction contained 23 bases not matched to a gene. CDR3 sequence: CSASRIRLRTSPSYEQFF. The DNA for the CDR3 is TGCAGTGCTTCACGCATCAGATTAAGGACTAGCCCTTCTTATGAGCAGTTCTTC.

This clonotype was counted only a few times. The chain recombines TRBV3-1 with TRBJ1-5; D is unresolved. The CDR3 covers 15 residues. V shed 0 bases and J shed 3 bases, with 9 bases lying between them. The germline gives CDR1 LGHDT, CDR2 YNNKEL (reference sequence). DNA for the CDR3: TGTGCCAGCAGCCAAGATACTACGACCAATCAGCCCCAGCATTTT. Translating gives CASSQDTTTNQPQHF.

Comments on this clonotype: A much larger clone differs by one base, so this may be a read error. The V and J genes are TRBV28 and TRBJ1-5; a possible D gene is TRBD1 (6 bases). The germline CDR1 and CDR2 sequences are MDHEN and SYDVKM. The CDR3 is made up of 16 amino acids. CDR3 amino acids: CDSRRTGKGPNQPQHF. For the CDR3, the DNA is TGTGACAGCAGGCGTACAGGGAAAGGGCCCAATCAGCCCCAGCATTTT. The entire variable domain, with the rest obtained from reference TRBV28 and TRBJ1-5, is as follows: DVKVTQSSRYLVKRTGEKVFLECVQDMDHENMFWYRQDPGLGLRLIYFSYDVKMKEKGDIPEGYSVSREKKERFSLILESASTNQTSMYLCDSRRTGKGPNQPQHFGDGTRLSIL.

CDR3 amino acids: CASITGGASSYNEQFF. For the CDR3, the DNA is TGTGCCAGCATCACCGGAGGGGCTAGCTCCTACAATGAGCAGTTCTTC. This chain links TRBV6-1 with TRBJ2-1; possibly TRBD2 for D (6 bases). In germline, CDR1 is MNHNS, CDR2 SASEGT. Trimming stripped 7 bases from V and 0 bases from J, with 16 bases between. This CDR3 region has 16 residues.

This clonotype has a handful of counts. The gene calls are TRBV4-2 and TRBJ2-5; 9 positions match TRBD2. V shed 5 bases, J shed 5 bases, and the junction held 9 bases outside the gene matches. CDR1 is LGHNA, CDR2 YNFKEQ, per germline. The CDR3 has 15 residues. The CDR3 protein is CASSAGSGGRETQYF. CDR3 bases: TGTGCCAGCAGCGCAGGGAGCGGGGGGAGGGAGACCCAGTACTTC.

Only a few counts were recorded for this clonotype. V gene TRBV5-6 combines with J gene TRBJ2-7; 7 bases are a match to TRBD2. CDR1 is SGHDT, CDR2 YYEEEE, per germline. J lost 5 bases, V lost 3 bases, and 11 bases had no gene match. The CDR3 is 15 residues long. The DNA for the CDR3 is TGTGCCAGCAGCTGGGGGGGGACTACCAAGGACGAGCAGTACTTC. Its translation is CASSWGGTTKDEQYF.

The table lists this clonotype with many counts. The chain uses TRBV7-9 and TRBJ2-1, with D unclear. The CDR3 length is 11 residues. From germline, CDR1 is SEHNR and CDR2 FQNEAQ (reference sequence). The ends were cut back, 3 bases at V and 15 bases at J, with 12 bases in the middle. The CDR3, as DNA: TGTGCCAGCAGCTTTAGCCTCCCGGTGTTCTTC. This sequence encodes CASSFSLPVFF.

This clonotype was recorded at least ten times. The chain joins TRBV5-1 to TRBJ1-2; maybe TRBD1 (6 bases). CDR1 and CDR2 (germline): SGHRS, YFSETQ. This CDR3 spans 17 amino acids. The V end was cut by 5 bases, the J end by 6 bases, with 26 bases between. CDR3 sequence reads: CASRQSQGRNLGNGYTF. The CDR3 bases are TGCGCCAGCAGACAATCTCAGGGGAGGAATTTAGGAAATGGCTACACCTTC.

The chain combines TRBV7-9 with TRBJ2-7; D might be TRBD2 (7 bases). In germline, CDR1 is SEHNR, CDR2 FQNEAQ (reference sequence). Trimming removed 3 bases from V and 3 bases from J, with 15 bases in between. The CDR3 covers 15 residues. The CDR3 nucleotides are TGTGCCAGCAGCTTCACCGGCGGGGGCGACTACGAGCAGTACTTC. Translation gives CASSFTGGGDYEQYF.

This clonotype was counted many times. V and J are TRBV27 and TRBJ1-1, with no clear D. From germline, CDR1 is MNHEY and CDR2 SMNVEV (reference sequence). The CDR3 loop spans 14 amino acids. With 4 bases removed from V and 1 base from J, the gap between germline ends came to 10 bases. CDR3 sequence reads: CASSSIERNTEAFF. CDR3 sequence (DNA): TGTGCCAGCAGTTCAATAGAGCGGAACACTGAAGCTTTCTTT.

This clonotype was found a few times. This sequence joins TRBV12-3 or TRBV12-4 and TRBJ1-4; no clear D gene. Trimming stripped 1 base from V and 0 bases from J, with 6 bases between. This CDR3 contains 15 residues. CDR3 nucleotides: TGTGCCAGCAGTTTAGGGGATACAACTAATGAAAAACTGTTTTTT. Protein product: CASSLGDTTNEKLFF.

Only a few counts were recorded for this clonotype. The J gene is TRBJ2-7, the V gene TRBV6-5; 10 nucleotides agree with TRBD1. Per germline, CDR1 MNHEY and CDR2 SVGAGI. The length of the CDR3 is 17 residues. Trimming at V came to 4 bases and at J to 3 bases, leaving 12 bases not matched to a gene. CDR3 in DNA: TGTGCCAGCAGTTTCCCGGGGTCGGGACAGGGGTTCTACGAGCAGTACTTC. Its protein is CASSFPGSGQGFYEQYF.